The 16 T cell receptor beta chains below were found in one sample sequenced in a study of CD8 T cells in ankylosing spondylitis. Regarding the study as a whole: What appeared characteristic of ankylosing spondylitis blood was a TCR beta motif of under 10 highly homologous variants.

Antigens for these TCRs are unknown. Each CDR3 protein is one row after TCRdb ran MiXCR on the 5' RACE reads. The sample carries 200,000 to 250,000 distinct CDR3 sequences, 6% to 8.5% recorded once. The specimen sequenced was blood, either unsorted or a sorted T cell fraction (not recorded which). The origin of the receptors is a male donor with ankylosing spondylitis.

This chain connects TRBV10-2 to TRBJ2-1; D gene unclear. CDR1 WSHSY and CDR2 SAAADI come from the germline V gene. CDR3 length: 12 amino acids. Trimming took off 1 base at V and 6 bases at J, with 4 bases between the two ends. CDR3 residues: CASSEYANEQFF. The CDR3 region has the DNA TGCGCCAGCAGTGAGTATGCCAATGAGCAGTTCTTC.

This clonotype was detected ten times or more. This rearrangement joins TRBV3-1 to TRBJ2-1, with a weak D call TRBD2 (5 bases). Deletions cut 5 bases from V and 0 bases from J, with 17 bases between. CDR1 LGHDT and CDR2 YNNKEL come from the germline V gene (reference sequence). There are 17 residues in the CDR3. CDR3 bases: TGTGCCAGCAGCATGGCGGGCCAGACATTCTCCTACAATGAGCAGTTCTTC. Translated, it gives CASSMAGQTFSYNEQFF.

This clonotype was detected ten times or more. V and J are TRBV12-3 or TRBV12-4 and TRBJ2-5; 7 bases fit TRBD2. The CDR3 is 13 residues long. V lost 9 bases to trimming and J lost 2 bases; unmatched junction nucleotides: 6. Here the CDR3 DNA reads TGTGCCAGTACCTGGGGGGGACAAGAGACCCAGTACTTC. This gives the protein CASTWGGQETQYF.

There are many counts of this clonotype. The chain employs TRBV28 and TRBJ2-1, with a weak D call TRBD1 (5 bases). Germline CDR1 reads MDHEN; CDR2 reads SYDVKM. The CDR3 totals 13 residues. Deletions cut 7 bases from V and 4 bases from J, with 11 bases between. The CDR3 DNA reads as TGTGCCAGCACAGGGTCGATGTACAATGAGCAGTTCTTC. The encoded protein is CASTGSMYNEQFF.

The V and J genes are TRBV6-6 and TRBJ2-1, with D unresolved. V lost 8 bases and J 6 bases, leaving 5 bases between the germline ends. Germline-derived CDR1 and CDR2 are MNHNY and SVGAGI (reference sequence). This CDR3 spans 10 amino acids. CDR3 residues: CASEGNEQFF. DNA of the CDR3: TGTGCCAGCGAAGGCAATGAGCAGTTCTTC.

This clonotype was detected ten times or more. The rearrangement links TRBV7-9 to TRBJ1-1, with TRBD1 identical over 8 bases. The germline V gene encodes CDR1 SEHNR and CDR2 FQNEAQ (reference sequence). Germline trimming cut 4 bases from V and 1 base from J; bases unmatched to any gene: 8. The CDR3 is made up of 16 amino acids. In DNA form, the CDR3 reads TGTGCCAGCAGCTCGTTCAGGGGGCTGGCGAACACTGAAGCTTTCTTT. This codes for CASSSFRGLANTEAFF.

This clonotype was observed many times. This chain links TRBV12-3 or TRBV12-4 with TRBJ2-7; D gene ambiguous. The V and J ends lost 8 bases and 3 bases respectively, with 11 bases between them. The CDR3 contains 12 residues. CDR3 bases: TGTGCCAGCCTAGGTGCAGACTACGAGCAGTACTTC. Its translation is CASLGADYEQYF.

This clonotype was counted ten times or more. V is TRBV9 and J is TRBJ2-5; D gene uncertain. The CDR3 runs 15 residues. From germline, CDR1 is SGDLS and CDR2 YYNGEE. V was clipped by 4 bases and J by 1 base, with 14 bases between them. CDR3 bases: TGTGCCAGCAGCCCCCGCGACGGGCTCCAAGAGACCCAGTACTTC. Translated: CASSPRDGLQETQYF.

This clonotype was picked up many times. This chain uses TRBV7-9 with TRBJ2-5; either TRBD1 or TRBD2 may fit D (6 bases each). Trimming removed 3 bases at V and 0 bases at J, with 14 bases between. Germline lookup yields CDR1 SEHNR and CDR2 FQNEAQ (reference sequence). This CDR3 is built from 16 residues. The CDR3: CASSFKQGGYQETQYF. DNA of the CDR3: TGTGCCAGCAGCTTTAAACAGGGAGGTTACCAAGAGACCCAGTACTTC.

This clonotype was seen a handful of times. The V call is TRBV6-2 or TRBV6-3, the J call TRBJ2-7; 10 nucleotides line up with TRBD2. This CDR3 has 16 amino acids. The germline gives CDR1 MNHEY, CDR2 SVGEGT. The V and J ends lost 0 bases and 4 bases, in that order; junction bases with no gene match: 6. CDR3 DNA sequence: TGTGCCAGCAGTTACTCGAAGTCTAGCGGGAGTTACGAGCAGTACTTC. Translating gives CASSYSKSSGSYEQYF.

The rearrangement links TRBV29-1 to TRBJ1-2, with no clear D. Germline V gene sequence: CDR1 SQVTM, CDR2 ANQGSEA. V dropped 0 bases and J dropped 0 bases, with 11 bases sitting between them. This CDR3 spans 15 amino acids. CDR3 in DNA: TGCAGCGTTGAAGATCTAGGGCCTACTAACTATGGCTACACCTTC. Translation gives CSVEDLGPTNYGYTF. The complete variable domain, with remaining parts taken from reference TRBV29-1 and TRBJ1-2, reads SAVISQKPSRDICQRGTSLTIQCQVDSQVTMMFWYRQQPGQSLTLIATANQGSEATYESGFVIDKFPISRPNLTFSTLTVSNMSPEDSSIYLCSVEDLGPTNYGYTFGSGTRLTVV.

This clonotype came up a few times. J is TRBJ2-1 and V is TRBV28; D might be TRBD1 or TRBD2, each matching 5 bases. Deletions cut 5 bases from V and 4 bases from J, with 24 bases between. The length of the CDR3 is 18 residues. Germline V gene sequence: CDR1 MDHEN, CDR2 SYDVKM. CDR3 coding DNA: TGTGCCAGCAGTCCCCAAGGACGGAAAACGGGGCCTTACAATGAGCAGTTCTTC. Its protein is CASSPQGRKTGPYNEQFF.

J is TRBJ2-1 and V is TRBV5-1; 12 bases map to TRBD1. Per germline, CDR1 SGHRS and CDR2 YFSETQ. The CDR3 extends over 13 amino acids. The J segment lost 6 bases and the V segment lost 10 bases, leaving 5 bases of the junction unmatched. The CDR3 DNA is TGCGCCGGCGGGACAGGGGGCGGCAATGAGCAGTTCTTC. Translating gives CAGGTGGGNEQFF.

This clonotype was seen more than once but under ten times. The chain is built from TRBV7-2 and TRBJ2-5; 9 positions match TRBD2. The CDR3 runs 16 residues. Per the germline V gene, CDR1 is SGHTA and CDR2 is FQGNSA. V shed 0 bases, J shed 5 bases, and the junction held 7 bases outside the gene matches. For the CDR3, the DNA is TGTGCCAGCAGCTTAGCTGGCGGGAGGGCCAGGGAGACCCAGTACTTC. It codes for CASSLAGGRARETQYF.

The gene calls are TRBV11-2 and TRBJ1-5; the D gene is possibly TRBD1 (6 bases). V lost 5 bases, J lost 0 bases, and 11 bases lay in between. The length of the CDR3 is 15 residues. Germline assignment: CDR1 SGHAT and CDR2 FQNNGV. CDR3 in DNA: TGTGCCAGCAGCGAACAGGGCTATAGCAATCAGCCCCAGCATTTT. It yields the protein CASSEQGYSNQPQHF. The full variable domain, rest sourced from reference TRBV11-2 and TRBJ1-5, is EAGVAQSPRYKIIEKRQSVAFWCNPISGHATLYWYQQILGQGPKLLIQFQNNGVVDDSQLPKDRFSAERLKGVDSTLKIQPAKLEDSAVYLCASSEQGYSNQPQHFGDGTRLSIL.

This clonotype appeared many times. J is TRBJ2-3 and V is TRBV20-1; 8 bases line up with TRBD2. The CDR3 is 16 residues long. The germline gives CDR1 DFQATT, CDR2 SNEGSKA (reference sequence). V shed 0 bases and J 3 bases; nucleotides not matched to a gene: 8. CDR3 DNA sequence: TGCAGTGCTAGAGACCTCCTGACTAGCGTTACAGATACGCAGTATTTT. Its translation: CSARDLLTSVTDTQYF.